The 3 T cell receptor beta chains given below trace back to one sample, sequenced in a study of blood T cells in healthy people across ages (dated by TCRdb to the mid-2010s). Receptor amplification or capture employed 5' RACE. The instrument given in TCRdb is Illumina HiSeq 2500. A second PCR of about 6 to 11 cycles was run with a J-beta primer mix and a sample-barcoded 5' primer. TCRdb took the public reads, trimmed them with fastp at Q25, ran MiXCR for clone calling and kept in-frame beta chains. When rows share a CDR3 protein, they turn into one entry using the most common DNA and genes. A total of hundreds of thousands of distinct CDR3 sequences appear in this sample, roughly a quarter of them only once. The ten largest clones represent under 4.5% of the sample. This sample was shared with a second study, whose subject was T cells of mothers and their children.

Sequencing was carried out using blood. The source is a boy aged 2 to 10 in good health.

The chain is built from TRBV3-1 and TRBJ2-5; 10 nucleotides line up with TRBD2. The end of the DNA fits TRBJ2-7 better, so the J call may be wrong. This CDR3 contains 16 residues. Germline V gives CDR1 LGHDT, CDR2 YNNKEL (reference sequence). The CDR3 spells CASSETVAGGTYEQYF. For the CDR3, the DNA is TGTGCCAGCAGCGAAACAGTAGCGGGGGGAACCTACGAGCAGTACTTC.

The chain combines TRBV12-3 or TRBV12-4 with TRBJ1-1; D not resolved. The V end was cut by 3 bases, the J end by 4 bases, with 6 bases between. CDR3 length: 12 residues. The DNA of the CDR3 is TGTGCCAGCAGTTTCGCGAGCACTGAAGCTTTCTTT. It specifies CASSFASTEAFF.

The table lists this clonotype with a few counts. The rearrangement links TRBV6-5 to TRBJ1-1; 7 bases map to TRBD1. Per the germline V gene, CDR1 is MNHEY and CDR2 is SVGAGI. With 6 bases clipped from V and 11 bases from J, the junction kept 6 bases outside the gene matches. The CDR3 sequence is 11 residues long. The CDR3 loop is CASSRGQQAFF. The CDR3 DNA follows: TGTGCCAGCAGCAGGGGACAGCAGGCTTTCTTT.